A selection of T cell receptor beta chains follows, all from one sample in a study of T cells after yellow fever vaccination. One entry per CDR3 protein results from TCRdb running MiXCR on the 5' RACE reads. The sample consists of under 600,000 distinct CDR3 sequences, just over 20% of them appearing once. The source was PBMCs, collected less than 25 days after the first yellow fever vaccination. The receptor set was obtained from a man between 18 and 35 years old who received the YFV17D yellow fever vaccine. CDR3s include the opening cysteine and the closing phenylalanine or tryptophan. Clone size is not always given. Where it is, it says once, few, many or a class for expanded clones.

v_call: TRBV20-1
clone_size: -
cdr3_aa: CSAVTFYGYTF

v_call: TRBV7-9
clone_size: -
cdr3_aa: CASSLASGGAYEQFF

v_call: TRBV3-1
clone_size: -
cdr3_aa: CASSQRVGQSSYNSPLHF

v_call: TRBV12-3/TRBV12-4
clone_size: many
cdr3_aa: CASSLWGADTQYF

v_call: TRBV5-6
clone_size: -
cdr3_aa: CASSGGGTGYQETQYF

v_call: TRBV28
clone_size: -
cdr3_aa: CASNRGNDGNTIYF

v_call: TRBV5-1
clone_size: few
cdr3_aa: CASSITDTGYTF

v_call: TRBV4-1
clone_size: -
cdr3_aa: CASSQDLRPGGQPQHF

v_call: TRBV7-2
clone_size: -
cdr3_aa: CASSLDPVGSAFF

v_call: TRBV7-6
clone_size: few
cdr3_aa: CASSLEGRGRTGELFF

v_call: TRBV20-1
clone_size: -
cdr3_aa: CSATPWETQYF

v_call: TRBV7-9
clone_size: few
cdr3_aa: CASSPGQGSTGELFF

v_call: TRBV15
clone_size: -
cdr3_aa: CATSEIERVGEQYF

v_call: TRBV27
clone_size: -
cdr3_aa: CASSGTGGFTGELFF

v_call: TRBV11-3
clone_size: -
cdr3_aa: CASSGPRWGTGELFF

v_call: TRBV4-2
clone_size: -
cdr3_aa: CASSPSTGELFF

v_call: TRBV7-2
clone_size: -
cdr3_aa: CASSLRTGESPLHF

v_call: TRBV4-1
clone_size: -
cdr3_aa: CASSQDTGNSNQPQHF